A selection of T cell receptor beta chains follows, all from one sample in a study of shared clonotypes between healthy human individuals. The repertoire was sequenced with immunoSEQ multiplex PCR; TCRdb's copy has only in-frame clones and lacks some. The sample shows approximately 1.9 million clones, just over 90% of them seen only once. Sequencing used naive CD8+ T cells from PBMCs. These receptors were collected from a man aged 18 to 30 in good health. Some clones in this sample may be carry-over from other donors' samples. Both conserved end residues are part of each CDR3. Clone sizes are given selectively: once, few, many, or a class where the clone is expanded.

j_call,v_call,cdr3_length,clone_size,cdr3_aa
TRBJ2-7,TRBV7-9,13,-,CASSFGGVMEQYF
TRBJ2-3,TRBV10-3,15,-,CAISAWGTIADTQYF
TRBJ2-7,TRBV7-8,13,-,CASSLTGFHEQYF
TRBJ2-1,TRBV11-2,14,-,CASRLQGTYNEQFF
TRBJ2-7,TRBV15,15,-,CATSPGSSHSYEQYF
TRBJ2-2,TRBV11-2,16,-,CASSLDPSSNTGELFF
TRBJ2-3,TRBV5-1,15,-,CASSFATWDTDTQYF
TRBJ2-5,TRBV27,16,-,CASSTSAGEVQETQYF
TRBJ2-3,TRBV9,16,-,CASSQGTSGSTDTQYF
TRBJ2-7,TRBV2,12,-,CASSERQPRGYF
TRBJ1-1,TRBV28,15,-,CASRTPREGPTEAFF
TRBJ2-1,TRBV11-3,15,once,CASSLPGAPYNEQFF
TRBJ1-2,TRBV7-9,12,few,CASNLDGYGYTF
TRBJ1-5,TRBV19,14,-,CASSTRGYYQPQHF
TRBJ2-7,TRBV6-1,15,-,CASLQTGIGESEQYF
TRBJ1-1,TRBV7-9,13,-,CASSPASYTEAFF
TRBJ1-4,TRBV27,15,few,CASSPDDRDHEKLFF
TRBJ1-1,TRBV4-3,13,-,CASSETRGNEAFF
TRBJ2-1,TRBV19,14,-,CASQGSGRYNEQFF
TRBJ2-2,TRBV6-4,14,-,CASSVGQGPWELFF
TRBJ2-1,TRBV27,15,-,CASSLRTGGYNEQFF
TRBJ2-1,TRBV7-8,14,-,CASSLGGPLIEQFF
TRBJ2-7,TRBV27,14,-,CASSSHPTFGEQYF
TRBJ2-7,TRBV10-1,15,-,CASRYGQGRSYEQYF
TRBJ2-7,TRBV28,13,-,CASSPRGLYEQYF
TRBJ1-5,TRBV5-8,18,-,CASSQVDRGPYSNQPQHF
TRBJ2-3,TRBV7-3,13,-,CASSLNGGDTQYF
TRBJ2-7,TRBV19,14,-,CASSPYPGTREQYF
TRBJ1-1,TRBV27,14,-,CASSPSRTNTEAFF
TRBJ2-2,TRBV25-1,18,-,CASSDRGEREVDTGELFF
TRBJ2-7,TRBV29-1,15,-,CSVVGGTGNPYEQYF
TRBJ1-2,TRBV10-2,18,-,CASSESRTGTESDYGYTF
TRBJ2-3,TRBV6-1,15,-,CASSEFPGLTDTQYF
TRBJ2-7,TRBV7-9,14,-,CASSDGGESYEQYF
TRBJ1-4,TRBV18,14,-,CASSPGRVNEKLFF
TRBJ1-2,TRBV29-1,15,-,CSVKTPGTGSYGYTF
TRBJ2-7,TRBV27,11,-,CASSLFYEQYF
TRBJ2-7,TRBV6-1,13,-,CASSVSRPYEQYF
TRBJ2-7,TRBV4-3,15,-,CASSQVHSSPYEQYF
TRBJ2-3,TRBV27,13,-,CASSLETSDTQYF
TRBJ1-1,TRBV7-9,15,-,CASSLLEDQNTEAFF
TRBJ1-2,TRBV4-1,17,once,CASSQARTEKSNYGYTF
TRBJ2-1,TRBV15,15,-,CATRSASGPYNEQFF
TRBJ2-5,TRBV7-3,15,-,CASSPFGGDRETQYF
TRBJ2-3,TRBV29-1,15,few,CSVDPGQGRADTQYF
TRBJ1-1,TRBV7-9,15,once,CASSPPHTGNTEAFF
TRBJ2-1,TRBV28,17,-,CASSLLATMSSYNEQFF
TRBJ2-3,TRBV7-9,15,-,CASSPDPRATDTQYF
TRBJ2-1,TRBV18,12,-,CASSPDRDEQFF
TRBJ2-3,TRBV27,17,-,CASSSGFGGYSTDTQYF
TRBJ2-7,TRBV10-2,11,-,CASLWGNEQYF